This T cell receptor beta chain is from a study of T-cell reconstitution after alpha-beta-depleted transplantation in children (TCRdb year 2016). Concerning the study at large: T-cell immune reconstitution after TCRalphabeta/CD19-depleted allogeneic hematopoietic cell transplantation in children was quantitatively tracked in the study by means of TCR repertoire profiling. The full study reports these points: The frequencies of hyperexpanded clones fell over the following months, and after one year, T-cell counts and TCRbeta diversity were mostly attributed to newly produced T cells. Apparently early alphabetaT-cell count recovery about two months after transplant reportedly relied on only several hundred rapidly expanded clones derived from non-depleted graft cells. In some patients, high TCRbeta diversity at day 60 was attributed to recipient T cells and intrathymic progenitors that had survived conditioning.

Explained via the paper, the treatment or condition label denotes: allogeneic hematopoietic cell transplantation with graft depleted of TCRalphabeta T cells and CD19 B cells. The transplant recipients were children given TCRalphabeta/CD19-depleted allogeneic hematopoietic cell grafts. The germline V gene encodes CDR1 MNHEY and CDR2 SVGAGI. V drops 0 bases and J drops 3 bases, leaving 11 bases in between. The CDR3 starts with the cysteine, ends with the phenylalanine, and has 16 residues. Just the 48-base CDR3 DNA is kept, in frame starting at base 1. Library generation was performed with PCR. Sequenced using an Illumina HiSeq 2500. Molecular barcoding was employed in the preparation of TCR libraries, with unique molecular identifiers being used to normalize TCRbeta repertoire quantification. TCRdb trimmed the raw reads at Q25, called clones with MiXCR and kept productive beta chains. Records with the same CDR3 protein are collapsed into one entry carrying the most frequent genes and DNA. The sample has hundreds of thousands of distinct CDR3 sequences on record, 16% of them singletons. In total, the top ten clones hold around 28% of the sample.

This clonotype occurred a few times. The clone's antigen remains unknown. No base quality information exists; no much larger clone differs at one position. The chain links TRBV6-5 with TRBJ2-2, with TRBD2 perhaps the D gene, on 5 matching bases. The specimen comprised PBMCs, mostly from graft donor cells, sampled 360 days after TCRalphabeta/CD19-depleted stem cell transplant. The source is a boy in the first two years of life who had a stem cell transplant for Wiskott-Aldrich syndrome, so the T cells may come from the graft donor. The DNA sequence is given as TGTGCCAGCAGTTACTCGGCTAGCTCCGACACCGGGGAGCTGTTTTTT. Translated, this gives CASSYSASSDTGELFF.